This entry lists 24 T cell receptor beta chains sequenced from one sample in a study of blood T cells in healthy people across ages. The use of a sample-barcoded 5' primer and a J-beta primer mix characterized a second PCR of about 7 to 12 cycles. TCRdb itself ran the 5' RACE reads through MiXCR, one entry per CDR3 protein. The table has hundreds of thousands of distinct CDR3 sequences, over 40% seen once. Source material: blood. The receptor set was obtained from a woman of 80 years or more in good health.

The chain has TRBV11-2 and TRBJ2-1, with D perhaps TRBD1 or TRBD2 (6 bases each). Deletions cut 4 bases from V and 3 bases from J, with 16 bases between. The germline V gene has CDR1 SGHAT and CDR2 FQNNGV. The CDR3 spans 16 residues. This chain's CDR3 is CASSSRGSGFYNEQFF. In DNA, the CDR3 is TGTGCCAGCAGCTCGAGGGGGAGCGGGTTCTACAATGAGCAGTTCTTC.

The CDR3 region has the DNA TGCAGTGCACCGGCCAGTTCCCTGGTCGGGCAGTTCTTC. Protein sequence: CSAPASSLVGQFF. This chain joins TRBV20-1 and TRBJ2-1, with unresolved D. The germline CDR1 and CDR2 sequences are DFQATT and SNEGSKA (reference sequence). CDR3 length: 13 amino acids. Trimming stripped 6 bases from V and 12 bases from J, with 21 bases between.

This chain's CDR3 is CSAANSDRYNEQFF. DNA for the CDR3: TGCAGCGCCGCGAATTCGGACCGGTACAATGAGCAGTTCTTC. The chain joins TRBV29-1 to TRBJ2-1, with unresolved D. Trimming took 7 bases from V and 4 from J, leaving 17 bases between them. Germline CDR1 reads SQVTM; CDR2 reads ANQGSEA. This CDR3 is built from 14 residues.

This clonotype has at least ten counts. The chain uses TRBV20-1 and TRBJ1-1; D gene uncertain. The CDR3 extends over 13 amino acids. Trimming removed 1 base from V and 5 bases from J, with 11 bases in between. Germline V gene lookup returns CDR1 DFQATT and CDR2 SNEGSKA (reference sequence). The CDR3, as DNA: TGCAGTGCTAGAGCACACGGGGAGACTGAAGCTTTCTTT. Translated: CSARAHGETEAFF.

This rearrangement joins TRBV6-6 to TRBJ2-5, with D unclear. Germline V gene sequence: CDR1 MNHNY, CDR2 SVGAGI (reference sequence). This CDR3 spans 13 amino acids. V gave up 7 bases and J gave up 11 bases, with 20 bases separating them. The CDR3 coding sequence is TGTGCCAGCATTTCGGCTCTCTACAATGAACAGTACTTC. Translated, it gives CASISALYNEQYF.

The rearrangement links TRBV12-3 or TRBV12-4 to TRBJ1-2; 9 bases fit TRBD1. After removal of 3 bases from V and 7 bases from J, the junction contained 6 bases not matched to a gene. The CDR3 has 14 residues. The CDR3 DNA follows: TGTGCCAGCAGTTTGGGGACAGGGTTAGGTGGCTACACCTTC. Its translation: CASSLGTGLGGYTF.

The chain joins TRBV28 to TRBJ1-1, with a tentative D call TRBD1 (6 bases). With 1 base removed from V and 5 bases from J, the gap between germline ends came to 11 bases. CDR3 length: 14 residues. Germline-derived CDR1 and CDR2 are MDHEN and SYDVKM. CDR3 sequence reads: CASSLLAGETEAFF. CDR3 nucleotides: TGTGCCAGCAGTTTATTAGCAGGGGAGACTGAAGCTTTCTTT.

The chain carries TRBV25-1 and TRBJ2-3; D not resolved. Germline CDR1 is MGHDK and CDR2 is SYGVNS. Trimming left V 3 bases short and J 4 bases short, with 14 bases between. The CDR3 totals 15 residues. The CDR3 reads CASSEPDLPSDTQYF. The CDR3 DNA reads TGTGCCAGCAGTGAGCCCGACCTGCCGTCAGATACGCAGTATTTT.

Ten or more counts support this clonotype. CDR3 coding DNA: TGTGCCAGCAGCCTAACGTGGGGCTACACCTTC. It translates to CASSLTWGYTF. The genes are TRBV7-2 and TRBJ1-2, with D unclear. The CDR3 totals 11 residues. Trimming left V 5 bases short and J 8 bases short, with 9 bases between. Per germline, CDR1 SGHTA and CDR2 FQGNSA.

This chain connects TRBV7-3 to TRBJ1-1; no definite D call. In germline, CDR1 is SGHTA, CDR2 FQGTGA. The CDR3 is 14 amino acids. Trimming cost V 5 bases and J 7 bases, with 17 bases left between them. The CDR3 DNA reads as TGTGCCAGCAGCCCGCAATCGATCTCTGGTGAAGCTTTCTTT. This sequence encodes CASSPQSISGEAFF.

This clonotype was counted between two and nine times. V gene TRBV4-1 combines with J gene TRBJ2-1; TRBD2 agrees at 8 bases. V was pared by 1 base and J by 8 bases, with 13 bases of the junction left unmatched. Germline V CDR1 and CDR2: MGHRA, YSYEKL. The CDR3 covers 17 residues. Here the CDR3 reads CASSQVYKRGTTHEQFF. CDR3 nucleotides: TGCGCCAGCAGCCAAGTTTATAAGCGGGGGACTACACATGAGCAGTTCTTC.

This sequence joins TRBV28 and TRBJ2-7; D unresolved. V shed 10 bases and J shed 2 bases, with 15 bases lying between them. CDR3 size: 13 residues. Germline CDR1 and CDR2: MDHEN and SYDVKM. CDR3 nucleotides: TGTGCCACCTCGAGAGTATCCCCCTACGAGCAGTACTTC. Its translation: CATSRVSPYEQYF.

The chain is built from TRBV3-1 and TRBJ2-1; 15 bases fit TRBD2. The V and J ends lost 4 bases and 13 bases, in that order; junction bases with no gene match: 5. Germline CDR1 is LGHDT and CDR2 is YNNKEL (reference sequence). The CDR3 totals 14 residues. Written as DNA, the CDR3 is TGTGCCAGCAGCCCATCGGGACTAGCGGGGGGACAGTTCTTC. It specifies CASSPSGLAGGQFF.

Written as DNA, the CDR3 is TGTGCCAGCAGCTTAGATTACAGGGCGGGTGAGCAGTTCTTC. Its protein is CASSLDYRAGEQFF. The chain has TRBV7-3 and TRBJ2-1; D might be TRBD1 (6 bases). CDR3 size: 14 residues. Trimming took off 2 bases at V and 9 bases at J, with 14 bases between the two ends. Germline CDR1 SGHTA, CDR2 FQGTGA.

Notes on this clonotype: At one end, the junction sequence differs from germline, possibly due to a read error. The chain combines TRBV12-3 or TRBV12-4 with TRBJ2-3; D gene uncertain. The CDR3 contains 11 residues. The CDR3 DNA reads TGTGCCAGCAGTACCGCAGATATGCAGTATTTT. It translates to CASSTADMQYF.

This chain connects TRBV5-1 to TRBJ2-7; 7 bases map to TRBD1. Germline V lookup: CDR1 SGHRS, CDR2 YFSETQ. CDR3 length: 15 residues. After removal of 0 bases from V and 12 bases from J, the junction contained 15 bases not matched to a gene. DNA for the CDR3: TGCGCCAGCAGCTTGGCAACGGACAGGCTAAGGCGGTGGTACTTC. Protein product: CASSLATDRLRRWYF.

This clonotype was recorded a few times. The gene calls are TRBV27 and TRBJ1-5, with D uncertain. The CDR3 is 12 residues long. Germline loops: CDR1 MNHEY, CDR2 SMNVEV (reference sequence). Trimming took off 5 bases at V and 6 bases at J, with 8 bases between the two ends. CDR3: CASSPPGQPQHF. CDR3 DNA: TGTGCCAGCAGTCCCCCCGGTCAGCCCCAGCATTTT.

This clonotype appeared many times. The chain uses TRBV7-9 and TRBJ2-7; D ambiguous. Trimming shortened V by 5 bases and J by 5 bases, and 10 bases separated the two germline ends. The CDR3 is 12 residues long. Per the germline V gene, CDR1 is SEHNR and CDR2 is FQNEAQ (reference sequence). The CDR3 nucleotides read TGTGCCAGCAGCCCCCTACAAGACGAGCAGTACTTC. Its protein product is CASSPLQDEQYF.

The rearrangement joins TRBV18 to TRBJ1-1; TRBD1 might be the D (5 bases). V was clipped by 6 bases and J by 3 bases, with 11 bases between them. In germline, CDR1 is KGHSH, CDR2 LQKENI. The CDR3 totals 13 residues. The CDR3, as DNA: TGTGCCAGCTCGGCAAGGGGAGACACTGAAGCTTTCTTT. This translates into CASSARGDTEAFF.

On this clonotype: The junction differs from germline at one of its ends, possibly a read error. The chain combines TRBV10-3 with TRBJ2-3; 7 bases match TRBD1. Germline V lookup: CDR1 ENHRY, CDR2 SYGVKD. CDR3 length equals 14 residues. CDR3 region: CASSGGQDTDAQYF. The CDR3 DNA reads TGTGCCAGCTCAGGGGGTCAAGATACAGATGCGCAGTATTTT.

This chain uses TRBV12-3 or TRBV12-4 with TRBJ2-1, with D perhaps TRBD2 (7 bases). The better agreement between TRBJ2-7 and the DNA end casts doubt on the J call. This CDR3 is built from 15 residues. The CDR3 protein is CASSFRVGGRSEQYF. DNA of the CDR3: TGTGCCAGCAGTTTCCGTGTGGGGGGGCGTAGTGAGCAGTACTTC.

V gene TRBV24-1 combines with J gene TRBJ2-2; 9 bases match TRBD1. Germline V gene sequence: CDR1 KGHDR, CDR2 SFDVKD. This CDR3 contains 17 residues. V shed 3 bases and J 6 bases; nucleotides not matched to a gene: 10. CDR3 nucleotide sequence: TGTGCCACCAGTGATCCCCTTCGGGGACAGGGCTCCGGGGAGCTGTTTTTT. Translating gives CATSDPLRGQGSGELFF.

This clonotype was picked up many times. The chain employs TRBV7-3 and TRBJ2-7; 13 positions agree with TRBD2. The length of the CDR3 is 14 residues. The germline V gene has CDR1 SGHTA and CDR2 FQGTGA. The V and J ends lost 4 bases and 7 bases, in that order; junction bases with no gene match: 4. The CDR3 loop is CASSSGLAGSEQYF. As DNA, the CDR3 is TGTGCCAGCAGCTCGGGACTAGCGGGAAGTGAGCAGTACTTC.

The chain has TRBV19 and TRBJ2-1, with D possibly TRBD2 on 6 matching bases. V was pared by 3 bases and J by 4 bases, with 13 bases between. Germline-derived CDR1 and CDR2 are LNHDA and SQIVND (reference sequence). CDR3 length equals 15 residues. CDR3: CASSMSGGIYNEQFF. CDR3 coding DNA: TGTGCCAGTAGTATGAGCGGCGGGATTTACAATGAGCAGTTCTTC.